This TCR beta chain derives from a study of blood T cell repertoires in COVID-19. For the study at large: Donors in the United States, Italy and Spain gave samples during acute or convalescent COVID-19. Sample material is recorded as cDNA or gDNA derived from T cells, B-cell-depleted T cells, or PBMCs.

The CDR3 loop spans 12 amino acids. V gave up 2 bases and J gave up 5 bases, with 7 bases separating them. Germline loops: CDR1 SGHDT, CDR2 YYEEEE. Profiling relied on immunoSEQ multiplex PCR, and the TCRdb table lists in-frame clones only, not all of them. The sample includes some 200,000 clones, roughly 84% seen only once; the top ten take roughly 10%. The sample taken for sequencing was peripheral blood. The TCR originated in a man aged 45 to 65 with active or convalescent COVID-19. The chain recombines TRBV5-6 with TRBJ2-5; perhaps TRBD1 as D (6 bases). CDR3 residues: CASSFRGETQYF. CDR3 nucleotides: TGTGCCAGCAGCTTTAGGGGGGAGACCCAGTACTTC.